This T cell receptor (beta chain) is drawn from a study of beta chain features in type 1 diabetes. The study's findings and limits: Patients with Type 1 diabetes showed moderately but significantly shorter TCRB CDR3s in all four CD4+ subsets.

Expressed TCRB transcripts were sequenced because the entire RNA isolate underwent reverse transcription. Using immunoSEQ multiplex PCR, the repertoire was profiled, and TCRdb retains in-frame clones only, with some absent. The sample includes hundreds of thousands of clones, more than 13% of them seen just once. The CDR3 is made up of 14 amino acids. Per germline, CDR1 MDHEN and CDR2 SYDVKM. The V end was cut by 3 bases, the J end by 2 bases, with 11 bases between. Turning to this clone: The antigen is undetermined.

The sequenced sample was naive CD4+ T cells from blood. The V gene is TRBV28, the J gene TRBJ2-7; maybe TRBD1 (5 bases). The TCR comes from a man aged 30-40 years with type 1 diabetes. Here the CDR3 DNA reads TGTGCCAGCAGTTTGACGGCAGGGACCTACGAGCAGTACTTC. Translation gives CASSLTAGTYEQYF.